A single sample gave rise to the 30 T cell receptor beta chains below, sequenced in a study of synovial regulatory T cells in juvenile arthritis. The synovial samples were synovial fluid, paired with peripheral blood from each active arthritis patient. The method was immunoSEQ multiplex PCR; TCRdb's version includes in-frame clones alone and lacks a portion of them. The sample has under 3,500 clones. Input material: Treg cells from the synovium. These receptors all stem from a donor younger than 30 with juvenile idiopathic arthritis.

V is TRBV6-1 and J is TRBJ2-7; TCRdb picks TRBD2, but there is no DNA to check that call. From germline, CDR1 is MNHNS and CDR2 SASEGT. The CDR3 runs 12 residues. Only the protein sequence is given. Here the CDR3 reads CASRGRSYEQYF.

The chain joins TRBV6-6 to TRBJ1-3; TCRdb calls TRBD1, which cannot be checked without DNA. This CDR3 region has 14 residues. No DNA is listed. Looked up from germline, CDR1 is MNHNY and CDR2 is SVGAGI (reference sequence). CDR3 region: CASSYSGQGNTIYF.

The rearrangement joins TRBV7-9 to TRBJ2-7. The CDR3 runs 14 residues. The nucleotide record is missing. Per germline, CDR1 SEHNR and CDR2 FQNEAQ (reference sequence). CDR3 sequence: CASSFTAGQREQYF. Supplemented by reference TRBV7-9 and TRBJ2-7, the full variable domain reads DTGVSQNPRHKITKRGQNVTFRCDPISEHNRLYWYRQTLGQGPEFLTYFQNEAQLEKSRLLSDRFSAERPKGSFSTLEIQRTEQGDSAMYLCASSFTAGQREQYFGPGTRLTVT.

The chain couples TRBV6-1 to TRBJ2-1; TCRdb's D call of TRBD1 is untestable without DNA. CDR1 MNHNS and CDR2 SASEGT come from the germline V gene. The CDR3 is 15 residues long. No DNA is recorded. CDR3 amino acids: CASSELGPSDNEQFF.

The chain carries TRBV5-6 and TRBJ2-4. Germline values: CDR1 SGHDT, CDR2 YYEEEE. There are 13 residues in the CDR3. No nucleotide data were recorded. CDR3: CASSLSGMNIQYF.

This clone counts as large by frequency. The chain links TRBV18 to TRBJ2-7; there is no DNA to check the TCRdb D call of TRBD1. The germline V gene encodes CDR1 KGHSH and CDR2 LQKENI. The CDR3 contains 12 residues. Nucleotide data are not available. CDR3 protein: CASSTGGNEQYF. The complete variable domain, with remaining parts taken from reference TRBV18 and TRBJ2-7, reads NAGVMQNPRHLVRRRGQEARLRCSPMKGHSHVYWYRQLPEEGLKFMVYLQKENIIDESGMPKERFSAEFPKEGPSILRIQQVVRGDSAAYFCASSTGGNEQYFGPGTRLTVT.

This chain's CDR3 is CASRRLGGYEQFF. The chain has TRBV5-6 and TRBJ2-1; the D call of TRBD1 rests on TCRdb alone, since no DNA is present to check it. CDR3 size: 13 residues. There is no recorded DNA. Germline-derived CDR1 and CDR2 are SGHDT and YYEEEE.

This CDR3 reads CASSLAPGQASGANVLTF. The chain uses TRBV7-9 and TRBJ2-6; the TRBD1 assignment by TCRdb is unverifiable without DNA. Germline CDR1 SEHNR, CDR2 FQNEAQ (reference sequence). CDR3 size: 18 residues. No DNA is listed.

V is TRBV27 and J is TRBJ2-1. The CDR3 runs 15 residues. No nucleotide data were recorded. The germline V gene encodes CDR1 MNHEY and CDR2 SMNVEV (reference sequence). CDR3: CASRHPGSRYNEQFF.

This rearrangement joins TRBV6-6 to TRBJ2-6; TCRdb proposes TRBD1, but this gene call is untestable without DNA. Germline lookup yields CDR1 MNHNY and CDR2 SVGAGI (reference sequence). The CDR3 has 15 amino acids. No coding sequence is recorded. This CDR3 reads CASSDLRAGANVLTF.

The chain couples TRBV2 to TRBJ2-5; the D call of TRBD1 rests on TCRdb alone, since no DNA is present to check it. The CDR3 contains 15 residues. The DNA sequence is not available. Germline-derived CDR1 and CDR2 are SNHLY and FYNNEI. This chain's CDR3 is CASRAMGTGVGTQYF.

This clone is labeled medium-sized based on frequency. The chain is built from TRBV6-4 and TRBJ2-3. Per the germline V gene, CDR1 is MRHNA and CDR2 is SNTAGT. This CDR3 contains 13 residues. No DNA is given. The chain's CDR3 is CASSVTFTDTQYF.

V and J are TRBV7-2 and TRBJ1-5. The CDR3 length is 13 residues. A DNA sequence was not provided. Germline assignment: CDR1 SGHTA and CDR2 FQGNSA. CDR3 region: CASSLGEDQPQHF.

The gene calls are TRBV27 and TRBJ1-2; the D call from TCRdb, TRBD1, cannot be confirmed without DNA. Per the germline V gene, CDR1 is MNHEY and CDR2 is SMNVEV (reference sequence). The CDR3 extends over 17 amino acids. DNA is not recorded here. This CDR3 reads CASSLYPLTGGGYGYTF.

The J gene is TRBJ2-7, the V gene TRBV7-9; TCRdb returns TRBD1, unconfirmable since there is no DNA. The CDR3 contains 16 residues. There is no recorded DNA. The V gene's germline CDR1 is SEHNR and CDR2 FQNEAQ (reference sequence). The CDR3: CASSAGTGGTVYEQYF.

The CDR3: CAISEGKYSNQPQHF. The chain is built from TRBV10-3 and TRBJ1-5. The length of the CDR3 is 15 residues. No DNA appears here. Germline V gene lookup returns CDR1 ENHRY and CDR2 SYGVKD.

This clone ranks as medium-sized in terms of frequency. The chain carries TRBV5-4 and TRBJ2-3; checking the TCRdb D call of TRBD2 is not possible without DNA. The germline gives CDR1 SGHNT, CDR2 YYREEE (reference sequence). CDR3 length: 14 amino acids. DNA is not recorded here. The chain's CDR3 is CASKEDQSTDTQYF. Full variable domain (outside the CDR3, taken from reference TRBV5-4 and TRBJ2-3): ETGVTQSPTHLIKTRGQQVTLRCSSQSGHNTVSWYQQALGQGPQFIFQYYREEENGRGNFPPRFSGLQFPNYSSELNVNALELDDSALYLCASKEDQSTDTQYFGPGTRLTVL.

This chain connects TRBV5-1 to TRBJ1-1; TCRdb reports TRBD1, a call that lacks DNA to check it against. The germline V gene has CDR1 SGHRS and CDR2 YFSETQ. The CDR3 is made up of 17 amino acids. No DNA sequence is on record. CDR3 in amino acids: CASSFGPSQGASTEAFF.

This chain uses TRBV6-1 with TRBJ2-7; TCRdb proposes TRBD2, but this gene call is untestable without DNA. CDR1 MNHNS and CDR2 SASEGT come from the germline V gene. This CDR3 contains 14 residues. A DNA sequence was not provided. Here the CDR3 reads CASSRAGVSNEQYF.

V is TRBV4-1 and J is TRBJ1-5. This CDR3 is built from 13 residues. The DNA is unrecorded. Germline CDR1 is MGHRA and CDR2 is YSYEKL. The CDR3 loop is CASSQDRGQPQHF.

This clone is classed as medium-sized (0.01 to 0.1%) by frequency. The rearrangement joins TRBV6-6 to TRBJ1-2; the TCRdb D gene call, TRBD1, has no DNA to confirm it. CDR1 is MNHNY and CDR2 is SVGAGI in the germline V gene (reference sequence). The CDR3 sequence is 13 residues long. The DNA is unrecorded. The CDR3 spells CAMMGPNNYGYTF.

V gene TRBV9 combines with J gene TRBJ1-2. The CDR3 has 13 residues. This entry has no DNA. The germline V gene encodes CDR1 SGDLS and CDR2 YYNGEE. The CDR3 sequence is CASSVGNNYGYTF. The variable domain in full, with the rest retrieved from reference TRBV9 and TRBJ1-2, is DSGVTQTPKHLITATGQRVTLRCSPRSGDLSVYWYQQSLDQGLQFLIQYYNGEERAKGNILERFSAQQFPDLHSELNLSSLELGDSALYFCASSVGNNYGYTFGSGTRLTVV.

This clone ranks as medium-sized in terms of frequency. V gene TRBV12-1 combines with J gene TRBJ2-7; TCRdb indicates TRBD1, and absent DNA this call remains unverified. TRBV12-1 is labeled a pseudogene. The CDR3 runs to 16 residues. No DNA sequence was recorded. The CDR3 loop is CASTPPDSRISGEQYF.

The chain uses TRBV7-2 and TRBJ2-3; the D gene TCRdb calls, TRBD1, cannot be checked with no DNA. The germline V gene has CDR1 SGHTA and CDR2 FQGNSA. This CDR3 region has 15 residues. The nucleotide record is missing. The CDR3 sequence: CASSTKPGGGDTQYF.

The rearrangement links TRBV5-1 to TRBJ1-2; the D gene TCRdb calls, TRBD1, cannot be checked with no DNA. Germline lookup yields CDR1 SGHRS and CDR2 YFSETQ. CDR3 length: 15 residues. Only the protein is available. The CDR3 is CASSYGTGGSGGYTF.

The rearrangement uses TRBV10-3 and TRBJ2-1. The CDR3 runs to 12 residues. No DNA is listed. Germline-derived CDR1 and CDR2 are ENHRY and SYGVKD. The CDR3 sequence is CAISDGYNEQFF.

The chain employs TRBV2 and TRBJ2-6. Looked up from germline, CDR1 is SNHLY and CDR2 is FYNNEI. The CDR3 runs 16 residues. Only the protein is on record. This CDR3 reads CASSWSERTGANVLTF.

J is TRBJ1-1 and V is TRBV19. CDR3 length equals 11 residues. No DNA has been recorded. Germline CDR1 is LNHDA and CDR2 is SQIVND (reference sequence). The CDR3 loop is CASNTGTEAFF.

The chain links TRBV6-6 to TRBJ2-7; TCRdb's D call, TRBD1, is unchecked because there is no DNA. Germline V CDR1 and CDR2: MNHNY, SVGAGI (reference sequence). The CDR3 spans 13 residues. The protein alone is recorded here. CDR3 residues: CASSYTATYEQYF.

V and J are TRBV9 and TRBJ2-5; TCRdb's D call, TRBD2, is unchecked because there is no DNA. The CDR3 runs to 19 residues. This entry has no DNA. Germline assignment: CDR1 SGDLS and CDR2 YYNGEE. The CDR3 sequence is CASSATWGQTASGQETQYF.